This T cell receptor (beta chain) was recorded in a study of T cell responses to AZD1222 COVID-19 vaccine. Broader study findings: Targeting of unmutated variant regions was reportedly seen in nearly half of spike-specific TCRs.

With respect to this clone: As yet, its antigen is unknown.

This table comes from immunoSEQ multiplex PCR, and its TCRdb copy is limited to in-frame clones, with some not included. The data contain fewer than 80,000 clones, 88% of them singletons. This CDR3 is built from 14 residues. The germline CDR1 and CDR2 sequences are SGHNT and YYREEE (reference sequence). V was clipped by 4 bases and J by 2 bases, with 10 bases between them. J is TRBJ1-3 and V is TRBV5-4, with D maybe TRBD1 (5 bases). This material consisted of peripheral blood, taken 28 days after the second dose of the MenACWY control vaccine. The source of this sequence is an adult who received the MenACWY meningococcal vaccine as a control. Here the CDR3 reads CASSPGRAGNTIYF. CDR3 DNA sequence: TGTGCCAGCAGCCCAGGGAGGGCTGGAAACACCATATATTTT.